Below, one TCR beta chain is given with its context. Its antigen remains unidentified. CDR1 and CDR2 from the germline V gene are LGHNT and FRNRAP. V was clipped by 6 bases and J by 6 bases, with 9 bases between them. The CDR3 runs 11 residues. Random hexamers primed reverse transcription of roughly 0.5 to 1 ug RNA. TCRdb reprocessed the immunoSEQ multiplex PCR reads with MiXCR, giving one entry per CDR3 protein. The table lists about 180,000 distinct CDR3 sequences, approximately 94% of them singletons, with 0.095% to 0.13% in the top ten. The authors carried out high-throughput sequencing of TCR beta. They applied it to CD8+ and CD4+ T cells obtained from blood. Patients with Susac syndrome showed fulfilment of recently defined diagnostic criteria for definite or probable disease. This entry belongs to a study of CD8 T cells in Susac syndrome. Study-level background: At the time of blood draw, patients with Susac syndrome were therapy-naive, receiving corticosteroids, or receiving intravenous immunoglobulin alone. The study's findings and limits: CD4+ repertoires of Susac syndrome patients lacked detectable clonal expansion.

The chain combines TRBV12-5 with TRBJ2-7, with D unclear. The clonotype originates from a human donor with Susac syndrome. Sequenced: CD4+ T cells from PBMCs. CDR3 bases: TGTGCTAGTGGCCAACTCTCCGAGCAGTACTTC. As protein: CASGQLSEQYF.